A selection of T cell receptor beta chains follows, all from one sample in a study of cytomegalovirus exposure and HLA in healthy donors. Sequencing was performed with immunoSEQ multiplex PCR; in TCRdb, only in-frame clones are kept and a portion is missing. Of approximately 120,000 clones in the sample, 78% were seen once. Material: PBMCs. These TCRs come from a middle-aged man in good health and CMV-seronegative. CDR3s include the opening cysteine and the closing phenylalanine or tryptophan. The D gene is left open where the match is weak. Clone size appears in some rows only: once, few, many, or a class for an expanded clone.

J gene | clone size | V gene | D gene | CDR3 DNA | CDR3 protein
TRBJ2-3 | once | TRBV5-8 | TRBD1 | TGTGCCAGCAGCTTCTACAGGGGGCAGACAGATACGCAGTATTTT | CASSFYRGQTDTQYF
TRBJ2-2 | - | TRBV15 | - | TGTGCCACCAGCAGGATCCTTTCGCGACAAGAAACCGGGGAGCTGTTTTTT | CATSRILSRQETGELFF
TRBJ1-5 | few | TRBV6-5 | - | TGTGCCAGCAGGCCGCAGGGCTTCCAGGGGCAGCCCCAGCATTTT | CASRPQGFQGQPQHF
TRBJ2-1 | - | TRBV28 | - | TGTGCCAGCAGTCCCTTACGGGGGGCCGGTGATGAGCAGTTCTTC | CASSPLRGAGDEQFF
TRBJ2-3 | - | TRBV28 | - | TGTGCCAGCAGATCAGGGGCTTTAGATACGCAGTATTTT | CASRSGALDTQYF
TRBJ2-5 | - | TRBV6-1 | TRBD2 | TGTGCCAGCAGTGGACTAAGCGGGGGGGCCCAAGAGACCCAGTACTTC | CASSGLSGGAQETQYF
TRBJ1-1 | - | TRBV2 | - | TGTGCCAGCAGTCTTACAGGGTTTGGGGAAGCTTTCTTT | CASSLTGFGEAFF
TRBJ1-6 | - | TRBV27 | TRBD1 | TGTGCCAGCTCGACAGGGTATAATTCACCCCTCCACTTT | CASSTGYNSPLHF
TRBJ1-2 | - | TRBV11-1 | - | TGTGCCAGCAGCCCGGGAGAAAACTATGGCTACACCTTC | CASSPGENYGYTF
TRBJ2-6 | - | TRBV6-1 | TRBD1 | TGTGCCAGCAGTGCCGGGACAGGGGTGTCTGGGGCCAACGTCCTGACTTTC | CASSAGTGVSGANVLTF
TRBJ2-7 | - | TRBV5-5 | - | TGTGCCAGCAGCTTGTTAGTTTTCGGCGAGCAGTACTTC | CASSLLVFGEQYF
TRBJ2-2 | - | TRBV4-3 | TRBD2 | TGCGCCAGCAGCCAGTCTAGCGGGGGGGCTTTCGGGGAGCTGTTTTTT | CASSQSSGGAFGELFF
TRBJ1-4 | - | TRBV28 | TRBD1 | TGTGCCAGCAGTTTACGGACAGGGGGTAATGAAAAACTGTTTTTT | CASSLRTGGNEKLFF
TRBJ1-6 | once | TRBV7-3 | TRBD1 | TGTGCCAGCAGCAGGGACAGGAATTCACCCCTCCACTTT | CASSRDRNSPLHF
TRBJ1-1 | - | TRBV6-5 | TRBD1 | TGTGCCAGCAGTTATGACAGGGGCAACACTGAAGCTTTCTTT | CASSYDRGNTEAFF
TRBJ2-1 | - | TRBV11-2 | - | TGTGCCAGCAGCTTATATCTAGCCCTAAGCTCCTACAATGAGCAGTTCTTC | CASSLYLALSSYNEQFF
TRBJ2-5 | - | TRBV27 | TRBD1 | TGTGCCAGCACCCCCGGGACAGGGTTGGAGACCCAGTACTTC | CASTPGTGLETQYF
TRBJ1-1 | - | TRBV5-1 | - | TGCGCCAGCAGCTATGGCGAAACAGGGGAAGCTTTCTTT | CASSYGETGEAFF
TRBJ1-1 | - | TRBV9 | - | TGTGCCAGCAGCGTAGCTGAGGGCAACACTGAAGCTTTCTTT | CASSVAEGNTEAFF
TRBJ1-1 | - | TRBV7-8 | - | TGTGCCAGCAGCCATGACAGGAACACTGAAGCTTTCTTT | CASSHDRNTEAFF